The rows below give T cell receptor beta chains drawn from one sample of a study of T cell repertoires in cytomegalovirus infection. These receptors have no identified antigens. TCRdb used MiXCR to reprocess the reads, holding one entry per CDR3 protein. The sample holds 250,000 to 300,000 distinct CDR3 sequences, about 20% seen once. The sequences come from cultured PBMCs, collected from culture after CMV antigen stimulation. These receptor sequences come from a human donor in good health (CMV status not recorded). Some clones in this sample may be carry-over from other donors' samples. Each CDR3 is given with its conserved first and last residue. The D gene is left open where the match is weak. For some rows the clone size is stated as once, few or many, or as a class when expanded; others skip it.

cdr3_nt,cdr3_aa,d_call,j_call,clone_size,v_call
TGTGCCAGCAGTCCCCAACAGGGGGGAAACATTCAGTACTTC,CASSPQQGGNIQYF,TRBD1,TRBJ2-4,.,TRBV28
TGTGCCAGCACCCCCGAAGGCGGGGTTGAAGCTTTCTTT,CASTPEGGVEAFF,.,TRBJ1-1,few,TRBV27
TGCGCCAGCAGCCAACCAGGACAGACCAATTCACCCCTCCACTTT,CASSQPGQTNSPLHF,.,TRBJ1-6,.,TRBV4-1
TGTGCCATCAGTGCTCGGGACAGGGAGGATGGCTACACCTTC,CAISARDREDGYTF,TRBD1,TRBJ1-2,.,TRBV10-3
TGTGCCAGTAGTATCCCGACATTCGGCTACACCTTC,CASSIPTFGYTF,.,TRBJ1-2,.,TRBV19
TGCAGCGTTGAAGATTTCGGTGTGCAGTATTTT,CSVEDFGVQYF,.,TRBJ2-3,.,TRBV29-1
TGTGCCAGCAGTGATAGCGGGAGGCCAAACAATGAGCAGTTCTTC,CASSDSGRPNNEQFF,TRBD2,TRBJ2-1,few,TRBV4-2
TGCAGTGCTAGAGAGGGGACTAGCGGGAAGTTACAGTATTTT,CSAREGTSGKLQYF,TRBD2,TRBJ2-3,few,TRBV20-1
TGTGCCAGCAGCTTAGCTTCTATAATGGGGGTGACCCAGTACTTC,CASSLASIMGVTQYF,.,TRBJ2-5,many,TRBV7-2
TGTGCCAGCAGCTATACGGGCGCAGATACGCAGTATTTT,CASSYTGADTQYF,.,TRBJ2-3,.,TRBV7-9
TGCGCCAGCAGCCCCGGACAGTGGGAAGGCACTGAAGCTTTCTTT,CASSPGQWEGTEAFF,.,TRBJ1-1,few,TRBV5-1
TGTGCCACCACATCTATTCGGGAGCCTTTCAATGAGCAGTTCTTC,CATTSIREPFNEQFF,.,TRBJ2-1,few,TRBV6-2/TRBV6-3
TGTGCCAGCGTCCGAGGTTGGGAGAAGGGAAATGAGCAGTTCTTC,CASVRGWEKGNEQFF,.,TRBJ2-1,.,TRBV6-2/TRBV6-3
TGTGCCAGCAGTGAAGTATCTAGCGCCCATGAGCAGTTCTTC,CASSEVSSAHEQFF,.,TRBJ2-1,.,TRBV25-1
TGTGCCAGCAGCTTACAGCTAGCGGGCTACCAAGAGACCCAGTACTTC,CASSLQLAGYQETQYF,TRBD2,TRBJ2-5,.,TRBV7-9
TGTGCCAGCAGCTCAGGGGAACAGCCCCAGCATTTT,CASSSGEQPQHF,.,TRBJ1-5,many,TRBV7-9
TGCGCCAGCAGCCCCCAGACGGTGAGGACAGATACGCAGTATTTT,CASSPQTVRTDTQYF,.,TRBJ2-3,few,TRBV4-3
TGTGCCAGCAGTTTGTGGCAGGATCGGGAAAATGAGCAGTTCTTC,CASSLWQDRENEQFF,.,TRBJ2-1,.,TRBV12-3/TRBV12-4
TGCGCCAGCAGCCAGTACAGGGAGACCACCGGGGAGCTGTTTTTT,CASSQYRETTGELFF,.,TRBJ2-2,.,TRBV4-1
TGTGCCAGCACTCTATCGGGACAGCGGGATGAAAAACTGTTTTTT,CASTLSGQRDEKLFF,TRBD1,TRBJ1-4,.,TRBV6-2/TRBV6-3
TGCAGTGCTACACATTCTAGCGGAGGAAATGAGCAGTTCTTC,CSATHSSGGNEQFF,TRBD2,TRBJ2-1,.,TRBV20-1
TGTGCCAGCTTTTATCCGGGACAGGGAAGGGAAGGCTCCTACAATGAGCAGTTCTTC,CASFYPGQGREGSYNEQFF,TRBD1,TRBJ2-1,many,TRBV7-8
TGTGCCACCAGCAGTCTAACTTCCTACAATGAGCAGTTCTTC,CATSSLTSYNEQFF,.,TRBJ2-1,.,TRBV15
TGCGCCAGCAGCCAAGATGTCTCGGGGGCGGGGAATACTGAAGCTTTCTTT,CASSQDVSGAGNTEAFF,.,TRBJ1-1,.,TRBV4-1
TGTGCCAGCAAAAGGGATCAGCCCCAGCATTTT,CASKRDQPQHF,.,TRBJ1-5,few,TRBV6-5
TGTGCCTGCTCTAAAGGGGGAGGGCCGAAGAATGAGCAGTTCTTC,CACSKGGGPKNEQFF,.,TRBJ2-1,.,TRBV12-3/TRBV12-4
TGTGCCTGGAGCGCGGGACAGGGAGGATGGAGTGAGCAGTTCTTC,CAWSAGQGGWSEQFF,TRBD1,TRBJ2-1,few,TRBV30
TGTGCCAGCAGTAACTCAGGGGGCAGCAATCAGCCCCAGCATTTT,CASSNSGGSNQPQHF,TRBD1,TRBJ1-5,.,TRBV6-5
TGTGCCAGCAGTACTCAACAGGGGCCGAACACTGAAGCTTTCTTT,CASSTQQGPNTEAFF,TRBD1,TRBJ1-1,.,TRBV12-3/TRBV12-4
TGTGCCAGCAGTCCTGGTGGGGCCAGGATTTCGGCCGGGGAGCTGTTTTTT,CASSPGGARISAGELFF,.,TRBJ2-2,few,TRBV12-3/TRBV12-4
TGCAGTGCTAGAGAACTTAGAGTGAGGGAGACCCAGTACTTC,CSARELRVRETQYF,.,TRBJ2-5,.,TRBV20-1
TGTGCCAGCAGCCCCGGGACCTATGGCTACACCTTC,CASSPGTYGYTF,.,TRBJ1-2,many,TRBV7-2
TGTGCCAGTAGTATCAGGGGGTATCAGCCCCAGCATTTT,CASSIRGYQPQHF,TRBD1,TRBJ1-5,.,TRBV19
TGTGCCAGCAGCTTCTCTAAGAACACTGAAGCTTTCTTT,CASSFSKNTEAFF,.,TRBJ1-1,.,TRBV7-3
TGTGCTAGTGGTACCCGCTTACTAGCGTCCCTCTACAATGAGCAGTTCTTC,CASGTRLLASLYNEQFF,TRBD2,TRBJ2-1,.,TRBV12-5
TGTGCCAGCAGCTCGCCACAGGACAATCAGCCCCAGCATTTT,CASSSPQDNQPQHF,.,TRBJ1-5,many,TRBV7-2
TGTGCCAGCAGCTCCCCGGGTAGCTCCTACGAGCAGTACTTC,CASSSPGSSYEQYF,.,TRBJ2-7,few,TRBV7-6
TGTGCCAGCAGCACCACCGGGACAGGGAAACAGCCCCAGCATTTT,CASSTTGTGKQPQHF,TRBD1,TRBJ1-5,many,TRBV7-2